This TCR beta chain appears in the sequencing data of a study of T cells in Graves' hyperthyroidism and ophthalmopathy. Study-level findings and limits: Stable hyperthyroidism was separated from ophthalmopathy by a model based on 13 V-J features.

The CDR3 regions of TCR beta were amplified from RNA transcripts. The HTBI primer set was used in a first-round RT-PCR of the TCR CDR3. TCRdb redid the calling of the multiplex PCR reads with MiXCR, one entry per CDR3 protein. The sample holds about 200,000 distinct CDR3 sequences, about 15% seen once. Remarks on this clonotype: Its matching antigen is unknown.

Material for sequencing was blood. The receptor was isolated from a woman aged 45-59 years with Graves' hyperthyroidism.

The CDR3 spells CATEGTSGRGGELFF. As DNA, the CDR3 is TGTGCCACCGAGGGGACTAGCGGGAGAGGCGGGGAGCTGTTTTTT. This chain connects TRBV10-3 to TRBJ2-2, with 14 positions matching TRBD2. From germline, CDR1 is ENHRY and CDR2 SYGVKD. CDR3 length equals 15 residues. V shed 10 bases and J 7 bases; nucleotides not matched to a gene: 8.